These T cell receptor beta chains were read from a single sample in a study of blood T cell repertoires in COVID-19. The repertoire was sequenced with immunoSEQ multiplex PCR; TCRdb's copy has only in-frame clones and lacks some. The sample has some 450,000 clones, about 91% seen once; the top ten hold around 12%. Material: peripheral blood. The receptors were sampled from a woman aged 50 to 60 with COVID-19, enrolled during active disease. Both conserved end residues are part of each CDR3. The order of the fields is J gene, V gene, D gene, clone size, CDR3 protein, CDR3 DNA. The D gene is left open where the match is weak. Only some rows state a clone size, as once, few, many or a class for expanded clones.

j_gene: TRBJ2-7
v_gene: TRBV19
d_gene: TRBD1
abundance: .
CDR3aa: CASSASGTGGYEQYF
CDR3nt: TGTGCCAGTAGTGCCTCCGGGACAGGGGGCTACGAGCAGTACTTC

j_gene: TRBJ1-6
v_gene: TRBV27
d_gene: TRBD1
abundance: once
CDR3aa: CASCPGGTDSPLHF
CDR3nt: TGTGCCAGCTGCCCAGGGGGCACGGATTCACCCCTCCACTTT

j_gene: TRBJ2-7
v_gene: TRBV27
d_gene: TRBD2
abundance: .
CDR3aa: CASSLDSGGNNYEQYF
CDR3nt: TGTGCCAGCAGTTTAGACTCGGGGGGGAACAACTACGAGCAGTACTTC

j_gene: TRBJ1-6
v_gene: TRBV27
d_gene: TRBD1
abundance: .
CDR3aa: CASGNRGYSPLHF
CDR3nt: TGTGCCAGCGGTAACAGGGGGTATTCACCCCTCCACTTT

j_gene: TRBJ2-7
v_gene: TRBV24-1
d_gene: .
abundance: .
CDR3aa: CATSDFRQGSYEQYF
CDR3nt: TGTGCCACCAGTGATTTTCGGCAGGGTTCCTACGAGCAGTACTTC

j_gene: TRBJ1-2
v_gene: TRBV19
d_gene: TRBD1
abundance: few
CDR3aa: CASSMGQGHYGYTF
CDR3nt: TGTGCCAGTAGTATGGGACAGGGACACTATGGCTACACCTTC

j_gene: TRBJ2-7
v_gene: TRBV7-2
d_gene: TRBD2
abundance: .
CDR3aa: CASRPSGGGGYEQYF
CDR3nt: TGTGCCAGCAGACCCTCTGGCGGGGGTGGATACGAGCAGTACTTC

j_gene: TRBJ1-5
v_gene: TRBV2
d_gene: .
abundance: .
CDR3aa: CARGGETGKNQPQHF
CDR3nt: TGTGCCAGGGGTGGAGAGACGGGAAAGAATCAGCCCCAGCATTTT

j_gene: TRBJ1-4
v_gene: TRBV4-1
d_gene: TRBD1
abundance: .
CDR3aa: CASSRQGDNEKLFF
CDR3nt: TGCGCCAGCAGCCGCCAGGGGGATAATGAAAAACTGTTTTTT

j_gene: TRBJ1-5
v_gene: TRBV21-1
d_gene: .
abundance: .
CDR3aa: CASSKGQGAVKTQHF
CDR3nt: TGTGCCAGCAGCAAAGGACAGGGGGCCGTCAAAACCCAGCATTTT

j_gene: TRBJ2-3
v_gene: TRBV11-3
d_gene: TRBD1
abundance: once
CDR3aa: CASSLGTGRGRDTQYF
CDR3nt: TGTGCCAGCAGCTTGGGGACAGGGAGGGGTAGGGATACGCAGTATTTT

j_gene: TRBJ1-1
v_gene: TRBV11-2
d_gene: .
abundance: .
CDR3aa: CASSRLNTPNTEAFF
CDR3nt: TGTGCCAGCAGCCGACTCAATACACCCAACACTGAAGCTTTCTTT

j_gene: TRBJ2-6
v_gene: TRBV5-5
d_gene: .
abundance: .
CDR3aa: CASRGSGYSGANVLTF
CDR3nt: TGTGCCAGCAGGGGATCAGGGTACTCTGGGGCCAACGTCCTGACTTTC

j_gene: TRBJ2-7
v_gene: TRBV5-6
d_gene: .
abundance: .
CDR3aa: CASSRGPGGFNEQYF
CDR3nt: TGTGCCAGCAGCCGGGGGCCGGGGGGATTCAACGAGCAGTACTTC

j_gene: TRBJ1-1
v_gene: TRBV9
d_gene: .
abundance: .
CDR3aa: CASSIRTAGNTEAFF
CDR3nt: TGTGCCAGCAGCATAAGGACAGCAGGCAACACTGAAGCTTTCTTT

j_gene: TRBJ1-6
v_gene: TRBV4-1
d_gene: .
abundance: .
CDR3aa: CASSPRLWVNSPLHF
CDR3nt: TGCGCCAGCAGCCCTCGACTCTGGGTGAATTCACCCCTCCACTTT

j_gene: TRBJ2-7
v_gene: TRBV28
d_gene: .
abundance: .
CDR3aa: CASSLRQGTYEQYF
CDR3nt: TGTGCCAGCAGTTTACGGCAGGGAACCTACGAGCAGTACTTC

j_gene: TRBJ1-5
v_gene: TRBV21-1
d_gene: .
abundance: .
CDR3aa: CARGTGNQPQHF
CDR3nt: TGTGCCAGGGGCACAGGGAACCAGCCCCAGCATTTT

j_gene: TRBJ1-2
v_gene: TRBV27
d_gene: TRBD1
abundance: once
CDR3aa: CASSWAGGLGYTF
CDR3nt: TGTGCCAGCAGTTGGGCAGGGGGGCTTGGCTACACCTTC

j_gene: TRBJ2-7
v_gene: TRBV6-5
d_gene: .
abundance: .
CDR3aa: CASSYAPGEVYEQYF
CDR3nt: TGTGCCAGCAGTTACGCGCCGGGGGAAGTGTACGAGCAGTACTTC

j_gene: TRBJ2-1
v_gene: TRBV3-1/TRBV3-2
d_gene: TRBD2
abundance: few
CDR3aa: CASSRTSGRRFF
CDR3nt: TGTGCCAGCAGCCGAACTAGCGGGCGGAGGTTCTTC

j_gene: TRBJ2-1
v_gene: TRBV11-1
d_gene: .
abundance: .
CDR3aa: CASSLAPRGHNEQFF
CDR3nt: TGTGCCAGCAGCTTGGCACCCCGAGGGCACAATGAGCAGTTCTTC

j_gene: TRBJ2-1
v_gene: TRBV11-2
d_gene: .
abundance: .
CDR3aa: CASSLVHGPPSSYNEQFF
CDR3nt: TGTGCCAGCAGCTTAGTCCATGGGCCCCCGAGCTCCTACAATGAGCAGTTCTTC

j_gene: TRBJ2-7
v_gene: TRBV7-9
d_gene: .
abundance: .
CDR3aa: CASSFRSSYEQYF
CDR3nt: TGTGCCAGCAGCTTCCGTAGCTCCTACGAGCAGTACTTC

j_gene: TRBJ1-4
v_gene: TRBV18
d_gene: .
abundance: .
CDR3aa: CASSPAQYEKLFF
CDR3nt: TGTGCCAGCTCACCCGCACAGTACGAAAAACTGTTTTTT

j_gene: TRBJ2-3
v_gene: TRBV25-1
d_gene: .
abundance: .
CDR3aa: CASSESDQGNTQYF
CDR3nt: TGTGCCAGCAGTGAATCTGATCAGGGAAATACGCAGTATTTT

j_gene: TRBJ1-4
v_gene: TRBV9
d_gene: .
abundance: .
CDR3aa: CASSVGGVGKKLFF
CDR3nt: TGTGCCAGCAGCGTAGGGGGAGTTGGGAAAAAACTGTTTTTT

j_gene: TRBJ2-2
v_gene: TRBV2
d_gene: .
abundance: .
CDR3aa: CASSRAGELFF
CDR3nt: TGTGCCAGCAGCCGGGCCGGGGAGCTGTTTTTT

j_gene: TRBJ2-3
v_gene: TRBV5-8
d_gene: TRBD2
abundance: .
CDR3aa: CASSSGTSGTDTQYF
CDR3nt: TGTGCCAGCAGCAGCGGGACTAGCGGCACAGATACGCAGTATTTT

j_gene: TRBJ2-3
v_gene: TRBV5-1
d_gene: TRBD1
abundance: .
CDR3aa: CASSPGQATDTQYF
CDR3nt: TGCGCCAGCAGCCCTGGACAGGCCACAGATACGCAGTATTTT

j_gene: TRBJ1-5
v_gene: TRBV19
d_gene: TRBD1
abundance: .
CDR3aa: CASRDRGNQPQHF
CDR3nt: TGTGCCAGTAGGGACAGGGGTAATCAGCCCCAGCATTTT

j_gene: TRBJ1-2
v_gene: TRBV5-6
d_gene: .
abundance: .
CDR3aa: CASSSLTVNGYTF
CDR3nt: TGTGCCAGCAGCTCATTGACAGTAAACGGCTACACCTTC

j_gene: TRBJ1-5
v_gene: TRBV30
d_gene: .
abundance: .
CDR3aa: CAWSVRGDQPQHF
CDR3nt: TGTGCCTGGAGTGTACGAGGCGATCAGCCCCAGCATTTT

j_gene: TRBJ1-2
v_gene: TRBV7-9
d_gene: TRBD1
abundance: .
CDR3aa: CASSLGGDRDGYTF
CDR3nt: TGTGCCAGCAGCTTAGGGGGGGACAGAGATGGCTACACCTTC

j_gene: TRBJ2-1
v_gene: TRBV7-2
d_gene: TRBD2
abundance: .
CDR3aa: CASSFTPIAGNEQFF
CDR3nt: TGTGCCAGCAGCTTTACTCCTATAGCGGGTAATGAGCAGTTCTTC

j_gene: TRBJ2-1
v_gene: TRBV7-2
d_gene: .
abundance: .
CDR3aa: CASSTLGGEQFF
CDR3nt: TGTGCCAGCAGCACATTGGGGGGTGAGCAGTTCTTC

j_gene: TRBJ1-2
v_gene: TRBV12-3/TRBV12-4
d_gene: TRBD1
abundance: .
CDR3aa: CASSLGTVSFF
CDR3nt: TGTGCCAGCAGTCTTGGGACAGTATCTTTCTTC

j_gene: TRBJ1-2
v_gene: TRBV5-6
d_gene: TRBD1
abundance: .
CDR3aa: CASSPLAPGQGGGYTF
CDR3nt: TGTGCCAGCAGCCCTTTGGCCCCCGGACAGGGAGGCGGCTACACCTTC

j_gene: TRBJ1-1
v_gene: TRBV3-1/TRBV3-2
d_gene: .
abundance: .
CDR3aa: CASSQGRVLNTEAFF
CDR3nt: TGTGCCAGCAGCCAAGGGCGGGTTCTGAACACTGAAGCTTTCTTT

j_gene: TRBJ2-2
v_gene: TRBV14
d_gene: .
abundance: .
CDR3aa: CASSQDAFGRHSF
CDR3nt: TGTGCCAGCAGCCAGGACGCCTTCGGGAGACATTCTTTT

j_gene: TRBJ1-6
v_gene: TRBV6-5
d_gene: .
abundance: .
CDR3aa: CASAGQISYNSPLHF
CDR3nt: TGTGCCAGCGCCGGACAGATCTCCTATAATTCACCCCTCCACTTT

j_gene: TRBJ1-2
v_gene: TRBV29-1
d_gene: TRBD1
abundance: once
CDR3aa: CSVERDRDGYTF
CDR3nt: TGCAGCGTTGAAAGGGACAGGGATGGCTACACCTTC

j_gene: TRBJ2-6
v_gene: TRBV5-1
d_gene: .
abundance: .
CDR3aa: CASSPRGGSPPSGANVLTF
CDR3nt: TGCGCCAGCAGCCCGAGGGGGGGGAGTCCTCCTTCTGGGGCCAACGTCCTGACTTTC

j_gene: TRBJ1-1
v_gene: TRBV2
d_gene: .
abundance: .
CDR3aa: CASSLGHYAFF
CDR3nt: TGTGCCAGCAGTCTGGGACACTACGCTTTCTTT

j_gene: TRBJ2-7
v_gene: TRBV5-4
d_gene: TRBD1
abundance: .
CDR3aa: CASSSGDRGYEQYF
CDR3nt: TGTGCCAGCAGCTCAGGGGACAGGGGCTACGAGCAGTACTTC